These T cell receptor beta chains were read from a single sample in a study of vaccination and CD4 T cells after COVID-19. No antigens are known for them. TCRdb reprocessed the PCR reads with MiXCR, giving one entry per CDR3 protein. This table has roughly 20,000 distinct CDR3 sequences, 60% appearing once. Specimen: CD4+ T cells from blood, cultured in vitro, collected after SARS-CoV-2 vaccination. These receptors were taken from a human donor who had recovered from COVID-19. Each CDR3 is given with its conserved first and last residue. D genes are given only for firm matches. Where a row states a size, it is once, few, many or the class of an expanded clone; other rows omit it.

V	J	D	size	length	DNA	CDR3
TRBV7-2	TRBJ1-2	TRBD1	.	15	TGTGCCAGCAGCCAAGGGGACAGGGGAAACTATGGCTACACCTTC	CASSQGDRGNYGYTF
TRBV2	TRBJ2-5	TRBD2	few	15	TGTGCCAGCAGTCCCCGACTAGCGGGACGGGAGACCCAGTACTTC	CASSPRLAGRETQYF
TRBV30	TRBJ1-2	.	.	13	TGTGCCTGGATGGGTGACAGATGGAGTGGCTACACCTTC	CAWMGDRWSGYTF
TRBV12-3/TRBV12-4	TRBJ1-1	TRBD1	.	13	TGTGCCAGCAGTGAACCAGGGGGCACTGAAGCTTTCTTT	CASSEPGGTEAFF
TRBV10-2	TRBJ1-6	TRBD1	.	14	TGCGCCACCAACGACAGGGGGCGGAATTCACCCCTCCACTTT	CATNDRGRNSPLHF
TRBV27	TRBJ1-1	.	once	14	TGTGCCAGCAGTTTATTGGGGATGAACACTGAAGCTTTCTTT	CASSLLGMNTEAFF
TRBV24-1	TRBJ1-5	.	few	14	TGTGCCACCAGTGCTGCGACACAGCATCAGCCCCAGCATTTT	CATSAATQHQPQHF
TRBV6-1	TRBJ1-2	.	.	13	TGTGCCAGCAGTCTGGGGGGTATCTATGGCTACACCTTC	CASSLGGIYGYTF
TRBV27	TRBJ2-3	.	few	14	TGTGCCAGCAGTTTTGGGGCCAAAACAGATACGCAGTATTTT	CASSFGAKTDTQYF
TRBV2	TRBJ1-5	.	.	14	TGTGCCAGCGAGAGCGCTCCAACGGTTCAGCCCCAGCATTTT	CASESAPTVQPQHF
TRBV25-1	TRBJ2-7	TRBD2	.	15	TGTGCCAGCAGTGACGCGCTAGCGGGACGGAACGAGCAGTACTTC	CASSDALAGRNEQYF
TRBV11-2	TRBJ2-5	.	.	12	TGTGCCAGCAGCTTCGGCGTCCAGACCCAGTACTTC	CASSFGVQTQYF
TRBV7-8	TRBJ2-4	.	.	15	TGTGCCAGCAGCTTAGCCCAGGGGTTCTCGAACATTCAGTACTTC	CASSLAQGFSNIQYF
TRBV12-3/TRBV12-4	TRBJ1-2	.	once	15	TGTGCCAGCAGCCCCTCAGGGTATGGCGACTATGGCTACACCTTC	CASSPSGYGDYGYTF
TRBV12-1	TRBJ2-3	.	.	14	TGTGCCAGCAGCAAGGGACTACTGACAGATACGCAGTATTTT	CASSKGLLTDTQYF
TRBV6-5	TRBJ2-7	.	.	14	TGTGCCAGCAGTTACTCGAGGCATACCTACGAGCAGTACTTC	CASSYSRHTYEQYF
TRBV20-1	TRBJ2-7	TRBD1	few	14	TGCAGTGCTCCAGACAGGGTGTGGAATTACGAGCAGTACTTC	CSAPDRVWNYEQYF
TRBV5-4	TRBJ2-7	.	.	16	TGTGCCAGCAGCTGGGAAAGCCAAACGAGAATCTACGAGCAGTACTTC	CASSWESQTRIYEQYF
TRBV7-3	TRBJ2-5	TRBD2	few	16	TGTGCCAGCAGCGCACTAGCGGGGGGCCAGGGGGAGACCCAGTACTTC	CASSALAGGQGETQYF
TRBV7-2	TRBJ1-1	.	.	15	TGTGCCAGCAGCTATCTAGGGACACTGGACGCTGAAGCTTTCTTT	CASSYLGTLDAEAFF
TRBV6-1	TRBJ1-2	.	.	13	TGTGCCAGCAGGGGACGGCCGAACTATGGCTACACCTTC	CASRGRPNYGYTF
TRBV24-1	TRBJ2-1	TRBD2	.	16	TGTGCCACCAGTGATTTCTCTAGCGGGGCCTTGGATGAGCAGTTCTTC	CATSDFSSGALDEQFF
TRBV6-1	TRBJ2-5	.	.	14	TGTGCCAGCAACTCTCGCGGGCGGCCAGGGACCCAGTACTTC	CASNSRGRPGTQYF
TRBV6-5	TRBJ1-1	TRBD1	.	14	TGTGCCAGCAGTTCTAGACAGGGGTGGGGTGAAGCTTTCTTT	CASSSRQGWGEAFF
TRBV24-1	TRBJ2-3	.	.	12	TGTGCCACCATGGGTAACGGGGATACGCAGTATTTT	CATMGNGDTQYF
TRBV7-9	TRBJ2-2	.	few	13	TGTGCCAGCAGCTTAGAGACCACCGGGGAGCTGTTTTTT	CASSLETTGELFF
TRBV7-9	TRBJ2-1	TRBD2	.	22	TGTGCCAGCAGCTTAGGTCATAAGGGTTTCTCAGCGGGAGTAGTCTCCTACAATGAGCAGTTCTTC	CASSLGHKGFSAGVVSYNEQFF
TRBV20-1	TRBJ1-2	.	.	12	TGCAGTGCTAGTGGGCGAACGTTGGGCTACACCTTC	CSASGRTLGYTF
TRBV11-1	TRBJ1-1	.	.	16	TGTGCCAGCAGCTTAGCGGGGGGACGGCTCAACACTGAAGCTTTCTTT	CASSLAGGRLNTEAFF
TRBV7-2	TRBJ1-1	.	.	17	TGTGCCAGCAGCTTAGAGGGGACCGGGGCGAGGAGGACTGAAGCTTTCTTT	CASSLEGTGARRTEAFF
TRBV6-1	TRBJ1-5	.	once	11	TGTGCCAGCAGTCATGACCAGCCCCAGCATTTT	CASSHDQPQHF
TRBV2	TRBJ1-6	.	.	15	TGTGCCAGCAGTGATACCCCAGGGGTTAATTCACCCCTCCACTTT	CASSDTPGVNSPLHF
TRBV19	TRBJ2-3	TRBD1	.	15	TGTGCCAGTAGCCGACCGGGACAGGGGACAGATACGCAGTATTTT	CASSRPGQGTDTQYF
TRBV11-3	TRBJ2-3	TRBD1	.	15	TGTGCCAGCAGCTTACGACAGGGGAGGACAGATACGCAGTATTTT	CASSLRQGRTDTQYF
TRBV12-3/TRBV12-4	TRBJ1-1	TRBD1	.	13	TGTGCCAGCAGTTTAATAGGGGGCGCTGAAGCTTTCTTT	CASSLIGGAEAFF
TRBV4-1	TRBJ1-1	.	.	14	TGCGCCAGCAGGGGCCCGACGAAGAACACTGAAGCTTTCTTT	CASRGPTKNTEAFF
TRBV20-1	TRBJ2-1	TRBD2	.	15	TGCAGTGCTGGAACTAGCGGGAGCTCCTACAATGAGCAGTTCTTC	CSAGTSGSSYNEQFF
TRBV7-2	TRBJ1-2	TRBD1	once	15	TGTGCCAGCAGCATTAGACAGGGGACCAACTATGGCTACACCTTC	CASSIRQGTNYGYTF
TRBV20-1	TRBJ2-5	TRBD2	.	14	TGCAGTGCTCTCGGGCGGGGGGGCGTGGAGACCCAGTACTTC	CSALGRGGVETQYF
TRBV20-1	TRBJ1-5	.	few	12	TGCAGTGCTAGAGACAGGGCTCAGCCCCAGCATTTT	CSARDRAQPQHF
TRBV5-4	TRBJ1-2	.	few	13	TGTGCCAGCAGCTTGGAAGGGAACTATGGCTACACCTTC	CASSLEGNYGYTF